The rows below give T cell receptor beta chains drawn from one sample of a study of graft-versus-host responses after intestinal transplantation. These receptors' targets are unknown. The data were produced by immunoSEQ multiplex PCR, yet TCRdb's version contains in-frame clones alone and is incomplete. The sample has fewer than 60,000 clones, less than 85% seen once. The starting material was unstimulated CD4+ T cells sorted from spleen or lymph node cells, obtained before transplant. These receptors all stem from a human donor who was the organ donor for an intestinal transplant. CDR3s include the opening cysteine and the closing phenylalanine or tryptophan. The D gene is left open where the match is weak. The size field is filled for only some rows; it gives once, few, many or a size class.

>.|.|TRBV2|TRBJ1-4
TGTGCCAGCAGCAAGGGGGTACCTAATGAAAAACTGTTTTTT
CASSKGVPNEKLFF
>TRBD2|.|TRBV7-8|TRBJ2-3
TGTGCCAGCAGGATACTAGCGGGAGGGCCGGGCACAGATACGCAGTATTTT
CASRILAGGPGTDTQYF
>.|.|TRBV27|TRBJ2-2
TGTGCCAGCAGTTTACGGTTAGGGGCGAACACCGGGGAGCTGTTTTTT
CASSLRLGANTGELFF
>.|.|TRBV5-1|TRBJ2-5
TGCGCCAGCAGCTTGCAGGGCAGGGAGACCCAGTACTTC
CASSLQGRETQYF
>.|.|TRBV18|TRBJ1-4
TGTGCCAGCTCACCTTACCAGAAGAGTGCAACTAATGAAAAACTGTTTTTT
CASSPYQKSATNEKLFF
>TRBD1|.|TRBV6-6|TRBJ1-6
TGTGCCAGCAGACGCGGACAGGGGAGTTCACCCCTCCACTTT
CASRRGQGSSPLHF
>TRBD1|.|TRBV30|TRBJ2-7
TGTGCCTGGAGTCGCAGGGGGTCCTACGAGCAGTACTTC
CAWSRRGSYEQYF
>.|.|TRBV6-5|TRBJ2-3
TGTGCCAGCAGTTACGGGCCGGGGAGAGATACGCAGTATTTT
CASSYGPGRDTQYF
>.|.|TRBV18|TRBJ1-3
TGTGCCAGCTCCCCGTCAGGGTCTGGAAACACCATATATTTT
CASSPSGSGNTIYF
>TRBD1|.|TRBV6-5|TRBJ1-6
TGTGCCAGCCGCGGACAGGGGGCAAATAATTCACCCCTCCACTTT
CASRGQGANNSPLHF
>TRBD2|.|TRBV7-9|TRBJ2-1
TGTGCCAGCAGCCTGGGACTAGCGGGAGGGATTTACAATGAGCAGTTCTTC
CASSLGLAGGIYNEQFF
>.|.|TRBV30|TRBJ1-2
TGTGCCTGGAGTGTAAGGGCCGGGGTCCTTACTAACTATGGCTACACCTTC
CAWSVRAGVLTNYGYTF
>.|.|TRBV19|TRBJ1-3
TGTGCCAGTAAGTTTGGGACGCTCTCTGGAAGCACCATATATTTT
CASKFGTLSGSTIYF
>.|.|TRBV6-6|TRBJ2-7
TGTGCCAGCAGGGGGTACGCTCAGGGCTACGAGCAGTACTTC
CASRGYAQGYEQYF
>.|.|TRBV11-3|TRBJ1-1
TGTGCCCGCCGTCGTAGTAGTAGACAGCCGCAAAGGGGGAACACTGAAGCTTTCTTT
CARRRSSRQPQRGNTEAFF
>TRBD2|.|TRBV10-3|TRBJ2-5
TGTGCCATCTCGGCGGGGGGAGGAGAGACCCAGTACTTC
CAISAGGGETQYF
>.|.|TRBV18|TRBJ2-6
TGTGCCAGCTCAACCCACCCGGACCCCTCTGGGGCCAACGTCCTGACTTTC
CASSTHPDPSGANVLTF
>.|.|TRBV6-5|TRBJ1-5
TGTGCCAGCAGGAGGGCGGGTGGCAATCAGCCCCAGCATTTT
CASRRAGGNQPQHF
>.|few|TRBV6-1|TRBJ1-1
TGTGCCAGCAGTGGTCAGGTGTGGGACACTGAAGCTTTCTTT
CASSGQVWDTEAFF
>TRBD2|few|TRBV13|TRBJ2-5
TGTGCCAGCAGCTCATCCGTGGGAGGGGAGACCCAGTACTTC
CASSSSVGGETQYF
>TRBD1|.|TRBV6-6|TRBJ1-2
TGTGCCAGCAGTTACGGACAGGGGGATGGCTACACCTTC
CASSYGQGDGYTF
>.|.|TRBV23-1|TRBJ2-5
TGCGCCAGCATATACCCCGAGGGGTGCGAGACCCAGTACTTC
CASIYPEGCETQYF
>.|few|TRBV10-2|TRBJ1-4
TGCGCCAGCAGTGATTGGGGGACGACTAATGAAAAACTGTTTTTT
CASSDWGTTNEKLFF
>TRBD2|.|TRBV5-1|TRBJ2-5
TGCGCCAGCAGCACCAGCGGGAACCACCCCCAAGAGACCCAGTACTTC
CASSTSGNHPQETQYF
>.|.|TRBV2|TRBJ2-4
TGTGCCAGCAGTGAAGCAGGGACCAAAAACATTCAGTACTTC
CASSEAGTKNIQYF
>TRBD2|few|TRBV19|TRBJ2-3
TGTGCCAGTAGCCGGAGGGGCTCGGGGGGGCGTACAGATACGCAGTATTTT
CASSRRGSGGRTDTQYF
>.|.|TRBV11-2|TRBJ2-2
TGTGCCAGCAGCCTTTGGCTAACCACCGGGGAGCTGTTTTTT
CASSLWLTTGELFF
>TRBD1|.|TRBV29-1|TRBJ1-4
TGCAGCGTCAGGACAGGGGTAGAAAAACTGTTTTTT
CSVRTGVEKLFF
>TRBD1|once|TRBV27|TRBJ1-2
TGTGCCAGCAGTTCCAGAGACTGGGACAGGGTTCGGAATGGCTACACCTTC
CASSSRDWDRVRNGYTF
>.|.|TRBV27|TRBJ1-1
TGTGCCAGCAGGGAAGGGGGGAGAACTGAAGCTTTCTTT
CASREGGRTEAFF
>.|.|TRBV5-4|TRBJ2-7
TGTGCCAGCAGCTTGAACACCTACGAGCAGTACTTC
CASSLNTYEQYF
>.|.|TRBV5-4|TRBJ1-2
TGTGCCCGCAGCTTGGGGGGGCTGGACTATGGCTACACCTTC
CARSLGGLDYGYTF
>.|.|TRBV7-9|TRBJ1-4
TGTGCCAGCAGCTTAGGAAAGGGTACAACTAATGAAAAACTGTTTTTT
CASSLGKGTTNEKLFF
>.|.|TRBV11-2|TRBJ2-1
TGTGCCAGCAGCTCCAGGGCGGGCTCCTACAATGAGCAGTTCTTC
CASSSRAGSYNEQFF
>TRBD2|.|TRBV25-1|TRBJ2-7
TGTGCCAGCAGGTCCGGGACTAGCGGTTACGAGCAGTACTTC
CASRSGTSGYEQYF
>.|.|TRBV5-1|TRBJ1-2
TGCGCCAGCCAACAAAACAGTGGGAGAAACTATGGCTACACCTTC
CASQQNSGRNYGYTF